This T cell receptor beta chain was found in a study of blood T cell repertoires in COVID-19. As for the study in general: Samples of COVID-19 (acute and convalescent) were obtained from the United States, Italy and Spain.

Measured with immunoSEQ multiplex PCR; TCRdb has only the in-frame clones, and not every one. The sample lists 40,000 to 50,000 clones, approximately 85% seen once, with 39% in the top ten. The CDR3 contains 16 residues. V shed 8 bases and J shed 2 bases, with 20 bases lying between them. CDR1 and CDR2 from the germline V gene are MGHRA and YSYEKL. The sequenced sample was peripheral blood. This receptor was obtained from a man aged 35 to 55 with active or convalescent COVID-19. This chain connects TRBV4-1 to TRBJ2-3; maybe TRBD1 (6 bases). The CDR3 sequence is CASAPSSGATTDTQYF. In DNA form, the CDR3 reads TGCGCCAGCGCCCCGTCCTCAGGGGCCACCACAGATACGCAGTATTTT.